This T cell receptor (beta chain) was profiled in a study of identical twins. Healthy Caucasian donors formed the entire cohort. Study-wide results and caveats: A cross-sectional statistical analysis, not follow-up of the same donors, supported the conclusions.

This clonotype is a singleton in its sample. Antigen: not known. MiXCR was run by TCRdb on the 5' RACE reads, yielding one entry per CDR3 protein. The table shows 600,000 to 700,000 distinct CDR3 sequences, with roughly 20% occurring only once. The germline CDR1 and CDR2 sequences are LNHDA and SQIVND (reference sequence). V lost 8 bases and J lost 2, with 19 bases in between. CDR3 size: 15 residues. The data were also submitted as part of a second study, on T cells expressing NK-cell markers.

Material: PBMCs. This chain connects TRBV19 to TRBJ2-7, with D perhaps matching TRBD2 (6 bases). This sequence originates from a woman aged 18-29 years in good health. Here the CDR3 reads CASASGAGITYEQYF. CDR3 DNA: TGTGCCAGTGCCTCGGGAGCAGGGATCACCTACGAGCAGTACTTC.